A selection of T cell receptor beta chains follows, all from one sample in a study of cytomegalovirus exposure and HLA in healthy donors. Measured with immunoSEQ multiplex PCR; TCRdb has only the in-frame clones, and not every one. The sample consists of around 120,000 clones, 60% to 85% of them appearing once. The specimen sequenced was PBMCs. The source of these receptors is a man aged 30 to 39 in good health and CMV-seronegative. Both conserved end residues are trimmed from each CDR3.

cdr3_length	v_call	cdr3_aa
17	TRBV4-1	ASSQVGGLAGVNTGELF
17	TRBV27	ASSKSKFMSGDSTGELF
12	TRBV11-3	ASSLAPSRNEQF
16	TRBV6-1	ASSEGSGLSSWLGEQY
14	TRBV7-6	ASSLDPGARGETQY
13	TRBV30	AWSVVQGVLIGYT
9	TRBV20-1	SAREGYEQY
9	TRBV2	ASRETGRDT
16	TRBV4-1	ASSQEGTGAFSGNTIY
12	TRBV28	ASSLAASSYEQY
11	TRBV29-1	SVEGEGIHGYT
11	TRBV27	ASSLSGRETQY
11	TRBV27	ASSPLKTYEQY
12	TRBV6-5	ASSREDRPTEAF
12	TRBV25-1	ASSEIQSTDTQY
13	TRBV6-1	ASSYLGRGMNIQY
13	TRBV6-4	ASSGEPNGANVLT
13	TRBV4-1	ASSQVGQHNQPQH
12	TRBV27	ASSPLDRLDGYT
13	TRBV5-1	ASSLSGFDPDTQY
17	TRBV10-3	AISDTATDHTGSNQPQH
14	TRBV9	ASSITTRGGGNEQF
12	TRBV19	ASTLGGSTDTQY